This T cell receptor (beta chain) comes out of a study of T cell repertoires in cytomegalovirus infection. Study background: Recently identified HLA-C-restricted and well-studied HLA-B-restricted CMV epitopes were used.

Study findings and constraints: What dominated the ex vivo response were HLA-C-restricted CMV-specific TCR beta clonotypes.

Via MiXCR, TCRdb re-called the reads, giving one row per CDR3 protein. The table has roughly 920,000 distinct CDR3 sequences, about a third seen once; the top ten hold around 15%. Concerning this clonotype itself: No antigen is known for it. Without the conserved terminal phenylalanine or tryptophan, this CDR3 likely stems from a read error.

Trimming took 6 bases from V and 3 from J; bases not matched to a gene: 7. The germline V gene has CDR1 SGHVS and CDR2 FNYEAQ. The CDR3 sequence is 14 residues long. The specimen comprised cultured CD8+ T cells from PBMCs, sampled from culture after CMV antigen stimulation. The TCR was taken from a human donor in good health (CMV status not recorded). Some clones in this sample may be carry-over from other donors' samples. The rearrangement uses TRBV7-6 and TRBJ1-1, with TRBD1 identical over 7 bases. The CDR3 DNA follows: TGTGCCAGCAGGCCTAGGGGGCGCGACACTGAAGCTTTCATT. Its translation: CASRPRGRDTEAFI.